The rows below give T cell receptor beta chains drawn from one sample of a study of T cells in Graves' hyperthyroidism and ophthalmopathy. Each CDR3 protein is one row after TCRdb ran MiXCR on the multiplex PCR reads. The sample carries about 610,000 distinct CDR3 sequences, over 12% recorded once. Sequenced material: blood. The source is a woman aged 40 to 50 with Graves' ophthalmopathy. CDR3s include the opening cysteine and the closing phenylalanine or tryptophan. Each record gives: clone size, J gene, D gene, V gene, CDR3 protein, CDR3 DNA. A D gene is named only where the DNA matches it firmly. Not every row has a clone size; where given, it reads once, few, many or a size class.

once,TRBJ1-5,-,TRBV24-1,CATRRGENQPQHF,TGTGCCACCAGAAGAGGGGAGAATCAGCCCCAGCATTTT
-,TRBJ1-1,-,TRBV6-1,CASRSGTANTEAFF,TGTGCCAGCAGGTCCGGGACGGCGAACACTGAAGCTTTCTTT
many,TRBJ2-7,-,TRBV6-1,CASSEDTHQIYEQYF,TGTGCCAGCAGTGAAGACACCCACCAAATCTACGAGCAGTACTTC
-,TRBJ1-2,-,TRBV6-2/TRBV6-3,CASSYGKGFAYGYTF,TGTGCCAGCAGTTACGGGAAAGGGTTCGCCTATGGCTACACCTTC
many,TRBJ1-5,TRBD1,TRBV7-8,CASSLEQQGYSNQPQHF,TGTGCCAGCAGCTTAGAGCAACAGGGGTATAGCAATCAGCCCCAGCATTTT
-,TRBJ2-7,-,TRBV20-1,CSAEGALYEQYF,TGCAGTGCGGAGGGGGCTCTATACGAGCAGTACTTC
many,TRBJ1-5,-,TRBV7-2,CASSLFNQPQHF,TGTGCCAGCAGCTTATTCAATCAGCCCCAGCATTTT
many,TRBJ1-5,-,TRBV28,CASSIPRAFGQPQHF,TGTGCCAGCAGTATACCCAGGGCCTTCGGGCAGCCCCAGCATTTT
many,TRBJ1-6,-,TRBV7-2,CASSGGQSYNSPLHF,TGTGCCAGCAGCGGAGGACAGTCCTATAATTCACCCCTCCACTTT
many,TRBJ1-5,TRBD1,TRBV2,CASTRQGGQPQHF,TGTGCCAGCACCCGACAGGGTGGCCAGCCCCAGCATTTT
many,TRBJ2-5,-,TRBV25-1,CASSGPPEVAIPQETQYF,TGTGCCAGCAGTGGCCCCCCGGAGGTAGCAATACCCCAAGAGACCCAGTACTTC
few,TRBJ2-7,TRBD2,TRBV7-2,CASSPNPSGTYEQYF,TGTGCCAGCAGCCCTAACCCTAGCGGAACCTACGAGCAGTACTTC
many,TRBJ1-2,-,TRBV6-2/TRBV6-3,CASSYSGGVRGLSQGYTF,TGTGCCAGCAGTTACTCGGGCGGGGTTCGGGGTTTGAGTCAAGGCTACACCTTC
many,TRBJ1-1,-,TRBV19,CASSIVGGGAFF,TGTGCCAGTAGTATAGTCGGCGGGGGAGCTTTCTTT
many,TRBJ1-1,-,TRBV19,CASQYGVHTEAFF,TGTGCCAGCCAATATGGGGTGCACACTGAAGCTTTCTTT
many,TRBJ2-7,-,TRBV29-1,CSTTTGTNEQYF,TGCAGCACCACGACAGGAACCAACGAGCAGTACTTC
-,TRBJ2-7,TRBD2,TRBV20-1,CSAMVSGRVYEQYF,TGCAGTGCTATGGTCAGCGGGAGAGTCTACGAGCAGTACTTC
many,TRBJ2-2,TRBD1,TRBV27,CASRLLTGGHTGELFF,TGTGCCAGCAGACTCCTGACAGGGGGTCACACCGGGGAGCTGTTTTTT
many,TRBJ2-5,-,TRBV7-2,CASSLDGRQETQYF,TGTGCCAGCAGCTTAGATGGCAGACAAGAGACCCAGTACTTC
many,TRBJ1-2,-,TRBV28,CASSLGQHRYGYTF,TGTGCCAGCAGTTTAGGACAGCACCGCTATGGCTACACCTTC
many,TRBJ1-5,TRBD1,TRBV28,CASSETGSSNQPQHF,TGTGCCAGCAGCGAGACAGGGTCGAGCAATCAGCCCCAGCATTTT
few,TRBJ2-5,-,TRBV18,CASSLRWLQPEETQYF,TGTGCCAGCTCACTAAGGTGGCTACAACCCGAAGAGACCCAGTACTTC
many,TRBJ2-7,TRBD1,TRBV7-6,CASSLALGQGGEQYF,TGTGCCAGCAGCTTAGCGCTAGGACAGGGAGGAGAGCAGTACTTC
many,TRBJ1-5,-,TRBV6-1,CASSSPRGQPQHF,TGTGCCAGCAGCTCCCCGCGGGGCCAGCCCCAGCATTTT
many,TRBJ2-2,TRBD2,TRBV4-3,CASRKGRADGELFF,TGCGCCAGCAGGAAGGGGAGGGCGGACGGGGAGCTGTTTTTT
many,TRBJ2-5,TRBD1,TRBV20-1,CSPGTDQETQYF,TGCAGTCCCGGGACAGATCAAGAGACCCAGTACTTC